The subject of this entry is one T cell receptor (beta chain). Its antigen is currently not known. One base away there is no much larger clone; base qualities are not given. Trimming accounts for 4 bases at V and 7 bases at J, while the number of junction bases matched to no gene is 12. CDR1 and CDR2 were assigned from the germline V gene (reference sequence) as MNHEY and SMNVEV. The CDR3 runs 15 residues from the cysteine to the phenylalanine. Only the CDR3 portion is preserved as DNA: 45 bases, with reading frame beginning at the first base. This record comes from a study of blood T cell repertoires in COVID-19 (dated by TCRdb to the early 2020s). Background on the whole study: The collaborator samples originated in the United States, Italy and Spain and spanned the acute and convalescent phases of COVID-19. The material from the prospective study consisted of cDNA or gDNA derived from T cells, B-cell-depleted T cells, or PBMCs. Subjects who had been exposed to COVID-19, were actively infected with it, or had recovered from it provided the deeply sampled blood TCRbeta repertoires that made up the dataset. The repertoires were released in a freely available public database intended as a resource for research on the immune response to SARS-CoV-2. The samples were drawn from the first 160 participants of the ongoing ImmuneRACE study and from about 1,200 subjects provided by 6 global collaborators. Sample metadata almost always included a de-identified subject ID, COVID-19 status, age in years and sex. Where HLA class I and class II types were available, the types were taken from metadata supplied by the sample provider, not from assay-based typing. The paper as a whole reports these results and caveats: The quantity of clinical and demographic metadata differed by source and by participant and was supplied without curation.

TCRbeta CDR3 regions were amplified from genomic DNA using the immunoSEQ Assay, a bias-controlled multiplex PCR. The study's own analysis went as follows. The number of nucleated cells in each sample was estimated by amplification of reference gene primers within the assay. To quantify the absolute abundance of each unique TCRbeta CDR3 rearrangement, sequence reads were collapsed and filtered. For each sample, productive Simpson clonality was calculated as the square root of Simpson's diversity index across productive rearrangements. This immuneACCESS table, as held by TCRdb, lists in-frame sequences with V and J called but not all clones. Of the missing ones, under half trace to an unresolved V gene in checked studies; the others have no known cause. For V, J and clone size, that table is used; D and trimming come from the DNA. Across this sample there are around 150,000 clones, with about 87% seen only once. Roughly 2.5% of the sample comes from the top ten.

In Seattle, one collaborating source enrolled patients while the infection was active and tracked those patients longitudinally over the course of disease. The collaborating institutions used their own protocols to collect whole blood in K2EDTA tubes. For TCRbeta analysis, collaborators shipped samples in one of three forms: frozen whole blood, isolated PBMCs, or DNA extracted from either of those sample types. The sequenced sample consisted of peripheral blood. The rearranged chain carries TRBV27 and TRBJ2-7; 8 middle bases align to TRBD1. This sequence originates from a human donor with COVID-19, enrolled during active disease. The donor label of this sample is uncertain. The CDR3 is CASSSPDRGRGEQYF. The DNA is as follows: TGTGCCAGCAGTTCCCCAGACAGGGGAAGAGGGGAGCAGTACTTC.